These 2 T cell receptor beta chains were sequenced from one sample in a study of blood T cell repertoires in COVID-19. Only in-frame clones appear in the TCRdb table, and some are missing; sequencing was by immunoSEQ multiplex PCR. The repertoire holds 160,000 or so clones, with 79% as singletons. Sequencing was performed on peripheral blood. Every receptor here comes from a woman aged 55-69 years with COVID-19, enrolled during active disease.

The chain couples TRBV10-3 to TRBJ1-3, with a weak D call TRBD1 (5 bases). Trimming took 3 bases from V and 4 from J, leaving 10 bases between them. Germline values: CDR1 ENHRY, CDR2 SYGVKD. CDR3 length equals 14 residues. CDR3 sequence reads: CAISDVGLGNTIYF. The CDR3 bases are TGTGCCATCAGTGATGTGGGGCTAGGAAACACCATATATTTT.

This clone was found a few times. This chain joins TRBV3-1 (or the pseudogene TRBV3-2) and TRBJ2-1; tentatively, D is TRBD1 (6 bases). This CDR3 has 15 amino acids. V was shortened by 1 base and J by 8 bases, with 15 bases between the two germline ends. The germline CDR1 and CDR2 sequences are LGHDT and YNNKEL (reference sequence). CDR3 bases: TGTGCCAGCAGCCAAGTAGGCGGCAGGGGTTATGAGCAGTTCTTC. Its protein product is CASSQVGGRGYEQFF.